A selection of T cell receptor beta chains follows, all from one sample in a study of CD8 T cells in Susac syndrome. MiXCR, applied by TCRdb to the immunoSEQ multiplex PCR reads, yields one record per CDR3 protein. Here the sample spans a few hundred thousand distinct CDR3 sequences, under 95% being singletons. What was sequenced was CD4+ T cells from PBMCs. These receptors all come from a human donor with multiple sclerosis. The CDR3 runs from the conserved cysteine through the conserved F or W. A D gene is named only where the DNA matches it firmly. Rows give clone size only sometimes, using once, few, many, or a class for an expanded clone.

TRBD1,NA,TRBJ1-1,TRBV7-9,CASSPPGQGAAEAFF,TGTGCCAGCAGCCCCCCGGGACAGGGGGCGGCTGAAGCTTTCTTT
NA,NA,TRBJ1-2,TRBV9,CASTPNGNSGGGYTF,TGTGCCAGCACCCCAAACGGAAACTCAGGCGGTGGCTACACCTTC
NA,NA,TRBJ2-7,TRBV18,CASSPRDTSYEQYF,TGTGCCAGCTCACCACGGGACACCTCCTACGAGCAGTACTTC
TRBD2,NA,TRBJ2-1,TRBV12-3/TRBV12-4,CASSGRLAGVPNEQFF,TGTGCCAGCAGTGGGAGACTAGCGGGAGTCCCCAATGAGCAGTTCTTC
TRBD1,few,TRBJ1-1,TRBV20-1,CSARSRGRTEAFF,TGCAGTGCTAGATCCAGGGGGAGAACTGAAGCTTTCTTT
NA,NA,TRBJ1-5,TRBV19,CASSMDNQPQHF,TGTGCCAGTAGTATGGACAATCAGCCCCAGCATTTT
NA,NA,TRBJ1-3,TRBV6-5,CASSSSFAGGNTIYF,TGTGCCAGCAGCTCATCCTTCGCCGGGGGAAACACCATATATTTT
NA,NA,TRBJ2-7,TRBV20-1,CSARETTAGEQYF,TGCAGTGCTAGAGAGACTACGGCGGGGGAGCAGTACTTC
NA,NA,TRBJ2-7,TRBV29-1,CSVVVGSYEQYF,TGCAGCGTAGTGGTGGGATCCTACGAGCAGTACTTC
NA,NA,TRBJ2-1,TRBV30,CAWSVLGENEQFF,TGTGCCTGGAGTGTACTGGGGGAGAATGAGCAGTTCTTC
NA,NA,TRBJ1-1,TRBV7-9,CASSLVGGAMNTEAFF,TGTGCCAGCAGCTTAGTCGGGGGGGCTATGAACACTGAAGCTTTCTTT
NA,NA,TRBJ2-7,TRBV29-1,CSAHQPGYEQYF,TGCAGCGCCCATCAGCCCGGCTACGAGCAGTACTTC
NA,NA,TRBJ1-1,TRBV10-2,CASKAGTMNTEAFF,TGCGCCAGCAAGGCCGGGACCATGAACACTGAAGCTTTCTTT
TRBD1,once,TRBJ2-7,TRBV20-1,CSASPDRGYEQYF,TGCAGTGCTAGTCCGGACAGGGGCTACGAGCAGTACTTC
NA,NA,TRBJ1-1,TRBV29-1,CSVEDRLNTEAFF,TGCAGCGTTGAGGACAGATTGAACACTGAAGCTTTCTTT
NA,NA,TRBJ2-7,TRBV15,CATSQRAGSSYEQYF,TGTGCCACCAGTCAGAGGGCGGGCAGCTCCTACGAGCAGTACTTC
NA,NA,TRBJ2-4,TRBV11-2,CASSQIQGNRNIQYF,TGTGCCAGCAGCCAAATTCAGGGCAATCGGAACATTCAGTACTTC
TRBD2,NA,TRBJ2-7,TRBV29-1,CSVGGGSGHEQYF,TGCAGCGTTGGCGGGGGAAGCGGCCACGAGCAGTACTTC
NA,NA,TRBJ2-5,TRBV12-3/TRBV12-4,CASSSREQIGETQYF,TGTGCCAGCAGTTCCCGGGAACAGATCGGAGAGACCCAGTACTTC
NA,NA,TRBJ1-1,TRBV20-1,CSASPKRLSSPTEAFF,TGCAGTGCTAGTCCCAAGAGGCTCTCTTCCCCCACTGAAGCTTTCTTT
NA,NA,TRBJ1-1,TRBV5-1,CASSLLGDTEAFF,TGCGCCAGCAGCTTGCTAGGGGACACTGAAGCTTTCTTT
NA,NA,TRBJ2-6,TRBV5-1,CASSYNSGANVLTF,TGCGCCAGCAGCTATAACTCTGGGGCCAACGTCCTGACTTTC
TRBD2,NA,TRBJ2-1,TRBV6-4,CASSPLRGGPEQFF,TGTGCCAGCAGTCCCCTACGGGGGGGCCCTGAGCAGTTCTTC
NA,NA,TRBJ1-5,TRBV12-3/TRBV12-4,CASTRTSATQPQHF,TGTGCCAGCACCCGGACCTCAGCGACCCAGCCCCAGCATTTT
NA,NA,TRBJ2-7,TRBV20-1,CSARDLRRQGGEMEQYF,TGCAGTGCTAGAGATCTCCGCCGCCAGGGGGGTGAGATGGAGCAGTACTTC
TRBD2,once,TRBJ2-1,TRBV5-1,CASSLDTAGRYNEQFF,TGCGCCAGCAGCTTGGACACAGCGGGAAGGTACAATGAGCAGTTCTTC
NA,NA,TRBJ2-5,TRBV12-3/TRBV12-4,CASSLFAGRGLQTQYF,TGTGCCAGCAGTTTATTCGCTGGGCGGGGTCTACAGACCCAGTACTTC
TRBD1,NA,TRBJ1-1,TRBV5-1,CASSSTGTGTMNTEAFF,TGCGCCAGCAGCTCGACCGGGACAGGGACCATGAACACTGAAGCTTTCTTT
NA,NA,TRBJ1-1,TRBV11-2,CASSFRGLMGVFF,TGTGCCAGCAGCTTCAGGGGCCTGATGGGGGTTTTCTTT
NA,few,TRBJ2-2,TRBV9,CASSVAGANTGELFF,TGTGCCAGCAGCGTAGCCGGGGCCAACACCGGGGAGCTGTTTTTT
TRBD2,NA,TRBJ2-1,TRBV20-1,CSARGVAGGYNEQFF,TGCAGTGCTAGAGGGGTAGCGGGGGGCTACAATGAGCAGTTCTTC
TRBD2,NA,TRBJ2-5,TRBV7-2,CASSLAGIRETQYF,TGTGCCAGCAGCCTAGCGGGTATCCGAGAGACCCAGTACTTC
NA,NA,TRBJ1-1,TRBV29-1,CSAKQEVNTEAFF,TGCAGCGCCAAACAGGAGGTGAACACTGAAGCTTTCTTT
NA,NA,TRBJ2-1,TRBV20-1,CSAGLAGLVYNEQFF,TGCAGTGCTGGGCTTGCGGGACTGGTCTACAATGAGCAGTTCTTC
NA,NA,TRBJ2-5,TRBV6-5,CASSQWDKYQETQYF,TGTGCCAGCAGTCAGTGGGACAAGTACCAAGAGACCCAGTACTTC
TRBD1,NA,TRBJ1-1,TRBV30,CAWSVDRVGTEAFF,TGTGCCTGGAGTGTAGACAGGGTGGGCACTGAAGCTTTCTTT
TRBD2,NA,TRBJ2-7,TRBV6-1,CASSDTGLAGAYEQYF,TGTGCCAGCAGTGACACCGGACTAGCGGGGGCCTACGAGCAGTACTTC
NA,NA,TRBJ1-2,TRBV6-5,CASTKRPTEGYGYTF,TGTGCCAGCACCAAGAGACCGACGGAGGGCTATGGCTACACCTTC
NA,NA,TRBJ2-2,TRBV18,CASSPPGPGELFF,TGTGCCAGCTCACCACCCGGTCCCGGGGAGCTGTTTTTT
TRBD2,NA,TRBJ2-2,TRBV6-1,CASSWTRDTGELFF,TGTGCCAGCAGTTGGACTAGAGACACCGGGGAGCTGTTTTTT
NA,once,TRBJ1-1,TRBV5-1,CASSSVTGTRRHEAFF,TGCGCCAGCAGCTCAGTAACCGGGACACGGCGTCATGAAGCTTTCTTT
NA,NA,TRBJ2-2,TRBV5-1,CASSSRGRANTGELFF,TGCGCCAGCAGCTCCCGTGGGCGGGCGAACACCGGGGAGCTGTTTTTT
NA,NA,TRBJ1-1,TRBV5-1,CASSLGPFGGTNTEAFF,TGCGCCAGCAGCTTGGGGCCCTTCGGAGGGACGAACACTGAAGCTTTCTTT
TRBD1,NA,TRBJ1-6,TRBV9,CASSFQGDSPLHF,TGTGCCAGCAGCTTCCAGGGGGATTCACCCCTCCACTTT
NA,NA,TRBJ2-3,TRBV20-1,CSARASSVPDTQYF,TGCAGTGCTAGAGCCAGCTCCGTCCCAGATACGCAGTATTTT
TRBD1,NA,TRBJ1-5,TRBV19,CASSGGVGTGNQPQHF,TGTGCCAGTAGTGGGGGGGTCGGGACAGGGAATCAGCCCCAGCATTTT
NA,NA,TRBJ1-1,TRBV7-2,CASSLSGPPNTEAFF,TGTGCCAGCAGCTTATCAGGGCCCCCGAACACTGAAGCTTTCTTT
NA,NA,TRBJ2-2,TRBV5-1,CASSIEQGANTGELFF,TGCGCCAGCAGCATAGAGCAGGGCGCGAACACCGGGGAGCTGTTTTTT
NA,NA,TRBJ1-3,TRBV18,CASSPYDLDGRSGNTIYF,TGTGCCAGCTCACCATACGATCTTGACGGCCGCTCTGGAAACACCATATATTTT
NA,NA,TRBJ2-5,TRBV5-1,CASSLVPRHQETQYF,TGCGCCAGCAGCTTGGTCCCTAGACACCAAGAGACCCAGTACTTC
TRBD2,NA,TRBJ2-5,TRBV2,CASSEGLAGGTQYF,TGTGCCAGCAGTGAGGGACTAGCGGGGGGAACCCAGTACTTC
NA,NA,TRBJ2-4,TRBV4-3,CASSLALGSWGNIQYF,TGCGCCAGCAGCCTGGCTTTGGGTAGCTGGGGAAACATTCAGTACTTC
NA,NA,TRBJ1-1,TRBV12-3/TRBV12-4,CASSLRAGRSEAFF,TGTGCCAGCAGTTTGCGGGCTGGTAGGTCTGAAGCTTTCTTT